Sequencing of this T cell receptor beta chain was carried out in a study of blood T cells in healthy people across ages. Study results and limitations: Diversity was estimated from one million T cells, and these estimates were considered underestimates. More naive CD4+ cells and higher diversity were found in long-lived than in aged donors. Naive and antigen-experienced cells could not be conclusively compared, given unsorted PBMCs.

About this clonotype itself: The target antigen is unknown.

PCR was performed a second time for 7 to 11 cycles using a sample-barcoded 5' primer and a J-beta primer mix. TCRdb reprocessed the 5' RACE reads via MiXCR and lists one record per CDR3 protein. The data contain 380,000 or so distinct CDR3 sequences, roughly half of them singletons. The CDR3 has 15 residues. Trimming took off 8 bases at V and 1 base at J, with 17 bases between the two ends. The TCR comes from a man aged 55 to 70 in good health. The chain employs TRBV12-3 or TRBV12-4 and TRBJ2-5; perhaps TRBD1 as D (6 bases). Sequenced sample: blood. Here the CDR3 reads CASAQSTGIQETQYF. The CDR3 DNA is TGTGCCAGCGCACAATCCACAGGGATCCAAGAGACCCAGTACTTC.